Shown below are 20 T cell receptor beta chains from a single sample sequenced in a study of blood T cell repertoires in COVID-19. TCRdb keeps only in-frame clones here, not all; method: immunoSEQ multiplex PCR. The sample lists about 210,000 clones, just under 85% seen once, with 7.6% in the top ten. Sequenced sample: peripheral blood. The receptors stem from a woman in her forties or fifties with active or convalescent COVID-19.

This chain links TRBV14 with TRBJ1-2, with D possibly TRBD1 on 5 matching bases. V lost 3 bases, J lost 4 bases, and 6 bases lay in between. Germline lookup yields CDR1 SGHDN and CDR2 FVKESK. CDR3 size: 12 residues. In nucleotides, the CDR3 is TGTGCCAGCAGCCAGGGACTCTATGGCTACACCTTC. It yields the protein CASSQGLYGYTF.

A single count supports this clone. J is TRBJ1-1 and V is TRBV5-4; 8 nucleotides agree with TRBD1. J was trimmed by 1 base and V by 0 bases; bases with no gene match: 11. The CDR3 is 18 amino acids. CDR1 and CDR2 from the germline V gene are SGHNT and YYREEE (reference sequence). DNA for the CDR3: TGTGCCAGCAGCTTGGCGCCTACAGGGGGACTAACGAACACTGAAGCTTTCTTT. Amino acid sequence: CASSLAPTGGLTNTEAFF.

V is TRBV5-4 and J is TRBJ2-1; D is possibly TRBD2 (6 bases). Looked up from germline, CDR1 is SGHNT and CDR2 is YYREEE (reference sequence). CDR3 length: 19 amino acids. Trimming removed 3 bases at V and 0 bases at J, with 22 bases between. The CDR3 spells CASSSTRRVIGGSYNEQFF. CDR3 nucleotides: TGTGCCAGCAGCTCGACCAGGAGGGTTATCGGGGGCTCCTACAATGAGCAGTTCTTC. The full variable domain, completed using reference TRBV5-4 and TRBJ2-1, is ETGVTQSPTHLIKTRGQQVTLRCSSQSGHNTVSWYQQALGQGPQFIFQYYREEENGRGNFPPRFSGLQFPNYSSELNVNALELDDSALYLCASSSTRRVIGGSYNEQFFGPGTRLTVL.

The gene calls are TRBV24-1 and TRBJ1-5; no clear D. The CDR3 has 14 amino acids. Per germline, CDR1 KGHDR and CDR2 SFDVKD. Trimming shortened V by 4 bases and J by 0 bases, and 6 bases separated the two germline ends. The CDR3 protein is CATSDTVSNQPQHF. The CDR3 DNA is TGTGCCACCAGTGACACTGTTAGCAATCAGCCCCAGCATTTT.

J is TRBJ1-1 and V is TRBV3-1 (or the pseudogene TRBV3-2), with D perhaps matching TRBD1 (6 bases). The germline V and J ends were trimmed by 3 bases and 1 base, with 9 bases remaining between them. CDR3 length equals 14 residues. The germline V gene encodes CDR1 LGHDT and CDR2 YNNKEL (reference sequence). CDR3 sequence: CASSHSTGNTEAFF. The CDR3 DNA sequence: TGTGCCAGCAGCCATTCGACAGGGAACACTGAAGCTTTCTTT.

The genes are TRBV5-5 and TRBJ2-7; possibly TRBD1 for D (6 bases). Trimming removed 0 bases at V and 0 bases at J, with 10 bases between. CDR1 is SGHKS and CDR2 is YYEKEE in the germline V gene (reference sequence). The CDR3 consists of 15 residues. The DNA for the CDR3 is TGTGCCAGCAGCTTGGGGGACATGAGCTCCTACGAGCAGTACTTC. Translating it yields CASSLGDMSSYEQYF.

The V call is TRBV6-2 or TRBV6-3, the J call TRBJ1-3; 9 nucleotides line up with TRBD1. The CDR3 spans 17 residues. The V segment lost 2 bases and the J segment 6 bases; nucleotides outside the gene matches: 11. Germline assignment: CDR1 MNHEY and CDR2 SVGEGT. The CDR3 region has the DNA TGTGCCAGCAGTTACGAAGACAGGGGGGAGAAGGAAAACACCATATATTTT. This encodes CASSYEDRGEKENTIYF.

The rearrangement joins TRBV5-4 to TRBJ2-3; D perhaps matches TRBD1 (6 bases). This CDR3 has 13 amino acids. Germline V lookup: CDR1 SGHNT, CDR2 YYREEE (reference sequence). With 5 bases removed from V and 6 bases from J, the gap between germline ends came to 13 bases. CDR3 DNA sequence: TGTGCCAGCAGACCCCGGGACATCGATACGCAGTATTTT. Amino acids: CASRPRDIDTQYF.

The V and J genes are TRBV4-1 and TRBJ2-7, with TRBD2 matching over 7 bases. Trimming removed 1 base from V and 4 bases from J; junction bases left unmatched: 7. This CDR3 contains 15 residues. CDR1 MGHRA and CDR2 YSYEKL come from the germline V gene. The chain's CDR3 is CASSQVAVGGYEQYV. The CDR3, as DNA: TGCGCCAGCAGCCAAGTCGCCGTGGGAGGGTACGAGCAGTACGTC.

The genes are TRBV11-2 and TRBJ1-2; TRBD1 is a possible D gene (5 bases). The germline V gene encodes CDR1 SGHAT and CDR2 FQNNGV. Trimming left V 8 bases short and J 4 bases short, with 20 bases between. This CDR3 comprises 15 residues. The CDR3 sequence is CASSSPGNVVYGYTF. The CDR3 bases are TGTGCCAGCTCCAGTCCAGGGAATGTCGTCTATGGCTACACCTTC.

This clone was found a few times. The rearrangement uses TRBV12-3 or TRBV12-4 and TRBJ2-7, with D perhaps TRBD1 (7 bases). Trimming cost V 3 bases and J 7 bases, with 13 bases left between them. This CDR3 is 13 amino acids long. The CDR3 nucleotides are TGTGCCAGCAGTTTGGAGGGGGCAGGGGAGCAGTACTTC. Translated, it gives CASSLEGAGEQYF.

V and J are TRBV6-5 and TRBJ1-3; the match to TRBD1 covers 7 bases. CDR1 and CDR2 from the germline V gene are MNHEY and SVGAGI. The CDR3 is made up of 15 amino acids. The V and J ends lost 5 bases and 3 bases, in that order; junction bases with no gene match: 7. As DNA, the CDR3 is TGTGCCAGCAGTAGGACAGGAAGGGATGGAAACACCATATATTTT. It yields the protein CASSRTGRDGNTIYF.

The chain carries TRBV5-6 and TRBJ2-5; 7 bases are a match to TRBD1. With 0 bases clipped from V and 0 bases from J, the junction kept 5 bases outside the gene matches. Germline loops: CDR1 SGHDT, CDR2 YYEEEE. The CDR3 has 16 residues. The CDR3 nucleotides are TGTGCCAGCAGCTTGGGATTGGGACAGTACCAAGAGACCCAGTACTTC. It encodes CASSLGLGQYQETQYF.

The chain is built from TRBV28 and TRBJ2-1, with 11 bases aligning to TRBD2. V shed 3 bases, J shed 9 bases, and the junction held 1 base outside the gene matches. This CDR3 is built from 13 residues. CDR1 and CDR2 from the germline V gene are MDHEN and SYDVKM. The CDR3 protein is CASSLLAGGEQFF. In DNA, the CDR3 is TGTGCCAGCAGTTTGCTAGCGGGGGGTGAGCAGTTCTTC.

J is TRBJ2-2 and V is TRBV28; 8 positions match TRBD2. From germline, CDR1 is MDHEN and CDR2 SYDVKM. The CDR3 is made up of 15 amino acids. V gave up 7 bases and J gave up 6 bases; unmatched junction bases: 10. This CDR3 reads CASTQAGVRSGELFF. The CDR3 DNA is TGTGCCAGCACTCAAGCGGGAGTACGTTCCGGGGAGCTGTTTTTT.

This clone was picked up one time. The chain is built from TRBV29-1 and TRBJ2-5; D not resolved. V shed 5 bases and J shed 3 bases, with 10 bases lying between them. This CDR3 region has 12 residues. Per the germline V gene, CDR1 is SQVTM and CDR2 is ANQGSEA. CDR3 sequence reads: CSVTPREETQYF. The CDR3 region has the DNA TGCAGCGTTACACCACGGGAAGAGACCCAGTACTTC.

This clone was counted at least ten times. The rearrangement links TRBV24-1 to TRBJ2-2; 10 bases line up with TRBD1. J lost 3 bases, V lost 4 bases, and 4 bases had no gene match. This CDR3 contains 16 residues. Looked up from germline, CDR1 is KGHDR and CDR2 is SFDVKD. The CDR3 region is CATSDPDRGDTGELFF. The CDR3 DNA reads TGTGCCACCAGTGACCCGGACAGGGGGGACACCGGGGAGCTGTTTTTT.

The chain links TRBV5-1 to TRBJ1-4; 7 bases agree with TRBD1. J lost 4 bases, V lost 4 bases, and 7 bases had no gene match. The CDR3 has 15 amino acids. Per the germline V gene, CDR1 is SGHRS and CDR2 is YFSETQ. The CDR3 is CASSPGTALNEKLFF. CDR3 nucleotides: TGCGCCAGCAGCCCCGGGACAGCACTTAATGAAAAACTGTTTTTT.

A single count supports this clone. Other DNA sequences in the same sample also yield this CDR3. The chain has TRBV7-3 and TRBJ1-5, with D tentatively TRBD1 (5 bases). The CDR3 is made up of 13 amino acids. The germline CDR1 and CDR2 sequences are SGHTA and FQGTGA. Between the trimmed V and J ends, which lost 5 bases and 7 bases, there was a span of 12 bases. The CDR3 DNA sequence: TGTGCCAGCAGCCCCAGGGAAGGACAGCCCCAGCATTTT. Protein product: CASSPREGQPQHF. The complete variable domain, with remaining parts taken from reference TRBV7-3 and TRBJ1-5, reads GAGVSQTPSNKVTEKGKYVELRCDPISGHTALYWYRQSLGQGPEFLIYFQGTGAADDSGLPNDRFFAVRPEGSVSTLKIQRTERGDSAVYLCASSPREGQPQHFGDGTRLSIL.

The V call is TRBV27, the J call TRBJ2-7; D perhaps matches TRBD1 (6 bases). Trimming took 0 bases from V and 3 from J, leaving 18 bases between them. This CDR3 is 17 amino acids long. From germline, CDR1 is MNHEY and CDR2 SMNVEV (reference sequence). This CDR3 is CASSLSLRGTEVYEQYF. CDR3 nucleotides: TGTGCCAGCAGTTTATCCCTAAGGGGGACCGAAGTCTACGAGCAGTACTTC.